This T cell receptor (beta chain) came from a study of T cells in Graves' hyperthyroidism and ophthalmopathy. This CDR3 is built from 14 residues. Germline CDR1 and CDR2: SQVTM and ANQGSEA. The ends lost 5 bases at V and 3 bases at J; junction bases unmatched: 6. RNA transcripts gave rise to amplified TCR beta CDR3 regions. An initial round of RT-PCR targeting the TCR CDR3 relied on the HTBI primer set. TCRdb used MiXCR to reprocess the multiplex PCR reads, holding one entry per CDR3 protein. The table lists around 500,000 distinct CDR3 sequences, 16% of them singletons. This clonotype was recorded many times.

The chain joins TRBV29-1 to TRBJ2-3, with 9 bases identical to TRBD1. The TCR was taken from a woman under 40 with Graves' ophthalmopathy. The sequencing input was blood. The DNA for the CDR3 is TGCAGCGTTCCCCGGGACAGGGAGACAGATACGCAGTATTTT. It codes for CSVPRDRETDTQYF.